A single sample is the source of the 27 T cell receptor beta chains below, sequenced in a study of T cell changes during pregnancy in multiple sclerosis. Produced via immunoSEQ multiplex PCR; TCRdb's table is partial and in-frame only. The sample holds tens of thousands of clones, just over 90% seen once. This material consisted of peripheral blood, taken in the second trimester of pregnancy. Receptors originate from a female donor with multiple sclerosis, enrolled in a pregnancy study.

The chain carries TRBV27 and TRBJ1-5; D might be TRBD1 (5 bases). The CDR3 contains 14 residues. The germline V gene has CDR1 MNHEY and CDR2 SMNVEV (reference sequence). V was trimmed by 2 bases and J by 9 bases, leaving 14 bases between them. CDR3: CASSLAGRYWPQHF. CDR3 nucleotides: TGTGCCAGCAGTTTAGCGGGACGATATTGGCCCCAGCATTTT.

The V and J genes are TRBV9 and TRBJ2-6; no clear D gene. Trimming pared 0 bases from V and 4 bases from J, leaving 5 bases between. Germline V lookup: CDR1 SGDLS, CDR2 YYNGEE. The CDR3 contains 14 residues. The CDR3 loop is CASSVVGGANVLTF. CDR3 nucleotides: TGTGCCAGCAGCGTAGTGGGCGGGGCCAACGTCCTGACTTTC.

The chain is built from TRBV2 and TRBJ1-2, with unresolved D. CDR1 is SNHLY, CDR2 FYNNEI, per germline. The CDR3 loop spans 11 amino acids. The V end lost 4 bases, the J end lost 8 bases, and 8 bases lay between the germline ends. CDR3 nucleotides: TGTGCCAGCAGTGGTCCCCCGGGCTACACCTTC. Its translation: CASSGPPGYTF.

The table lists this clone with a few counts. V and J are TRBV25-1 and TRBJ1-6; possibly TRBD1 for D (6 bases). CDR3 length equals 16 residues. V dropped 4 bases and J dropped 5 bases, with 15 bases sitting between them. Germline V gene sequence: CDR1 MGHDK, CDR2 SYGVNS. The CDR3 region is CASSAMGTGNNSPLHF. As DNA, the CDR3 is TGTGCCAGCAGTGCTATGGGAACAGGGAATAATTCACCCCTCCACTTT.

This chain links TRBV10-3 with TRBJ2-2; perhaps TRBD1 as D (6 bases). V was clipped by 10 bases and J by 5 bases, with 20 bases between them. The V gene's germline CDR1 is ENHRY and CDR2 SYGVKD. The CDR3 is 15 amino acids. The CDR3, as DNA: TGTGCCACCGGAATCAGGGGCCCCCAAACCGGGGAGCTGTTTTTT. Encoded protein: CATGIRGPQTGELFF.

This sequence joins TRBV5-6 and TRBJ1-2, with D unresolved. Germline V gene lookup returns CDR1 SGHDT and CDR2 YYEEEE. The ends were cut back, 1 base at V and 11 bases at J, with 12 bases in the middle. The CDR3 covers 12 residues. CDR3 amino acids: CASSLQRQPYTF. The CDR3 nucleotides are TGTGCCAGCAGCTTGCAGCGGCAGCCATACACCTTC. The complete variable domain, with remaining parts taken from reference TRBV5-6 and TRBJ1-2, reads DAGVTQSPTHLIKTRGQQVTLRCSPKSGHDTVSWYQQALGQGPQFIFQYYEEEERQRGNFPDRFSGHQFPNYSSELNVNALLLGDSALYLCASSLQRQPYTFGSGTRLTVV.

This clone was seen a few times. V usage is TRBV18 and J usage is TRBJ1-5, with D possibly TRBD1 on 5 matching bases. Germline CDR1 KGHSH, CDR2 LQKENI. The V end was cut by 2 bases, the J end by 5 bases, with 7 bases between. The CDR3 has 13 residues. CDR3: CASSPTQDQPQHF. CDR3 DNA sequence: TGTGCCAGCTCACCAACACAGGATCAGCCCCAGCATTTT.

The chain uses TRBV11-2 and TRBJ2-7; 8 bases map to TRBD1. The CDR3 runs 14 residues. With V trimmed by 3 bases and J by 3 bases, 4 bases remained unmatched. Germline CDR1 and CDR2: SGHAT and FQNNGV. The CDR3 DNA reads TGTGCCAGCAGCTTCGGGACAGGAGACTACGAGCAGTACTTC. Translated: CASSFGTGDYEQYF.

V is TRBV5-1 and J is TRBJ2-1; 16 bases fit TRBD2. Trimming took 0 bases from V and 8 from J; bases not matched to a gene: 8. This CDR3 contains 18 residues. Germline V lookup: CDR1 SGHRS, CDR2 YFSETQ. The CDR3 region is CASSLDPPGTSGGDEQFF. CDR3 bases: TGCGCCAGCAGCTTGGACCCTCCTGGGACTAGCGGGGGGGATGAGCAGTTCTTC.

J is TRBJ1-2 and V is TRBV23-1; tentative D call: TRBD1 (5 bases). TRBV23-1 is marked as an open reading frame, function uncertain. V lost 2 bases and J lost 8, with 12 bases in between. The CDR3 runs to 13 residues. CDR3 sequence reads: CASSQPGMYGYTF. The CDR3 nucleotides read TGCGCCAGCAGTCAACCAGGGATGTACGGCTACACCTTC.

This chain uses TRBV5-6 with TRBJ2-3, with TRBD2 as a possible D gene (6 bases). V lost 4 bases and J lost 4, with 16 bases in between. This CDR3 region has 15 residues. CDR1 is SGHDT and CDR2 is YYEEEE in the germline V gene. CDR3 sequence reads: CASSLRGSGADTQYF. CDR3 nucleotide sequence: TGTGCCAGCAGCCTGCGTGGCTCGGGGGCAGATACGCAGTATTTT.

The chain carries TRBV19 and TRBJ2-2; TRBD2 is a possible D gene (6 bases). CDR1 is LNHDA, CDR2 SQIVND, per germline (reference sequence). V was clipped by 2 bases and J by 4 bases, with 17 bases between them. This CDR3 region has 17 residues. In DNA form, the CDR3 reads TGTGCCAGTAGTATACTTCTTGGGCGGGGACCCACCGGGGAGCTGTTTTTT. Protein: CASSILLGRGPTGELFF.

The V gene is TRBV2, the J gene TRBJ2-1; possibly TRBD1 for D (6 bases). Germline CDR1 SNHLY, CDR2 FYNNEI. V shed 0 bases and J shed 8 bases, with 14 bases lying between them. The CDR3 spans 15 residues. CDR3 DNA sequence: TGTGCCAGCAGTGAAGCGGAGAGGCAGGGGTATGAGCAGTTCTTC. Translated, it gives CASSEAERQGYEQFF.

This chain joins TRBV7-2 and TRBJ1-3, with D maybe TRBD1 (5 bases). The germline gives CDR1 SGHTA, CDR2 FQGNSA. The V gene lost 0 bases and the J gene lost 3 bases, with 6 bases spanning the gap. The CDR3 is made up of 14 amino acids. The DNA for the CDR3 is TGTGCCAGCAGCTTAGCAGGGGTTGGAAACACCATATATTTT. Amino acids: CASSLAGVGNTIYF. The complete variable domain, with remaining parts taken from reference TRBV7-2 and TRBJ1-3, reads GAGVSQSPSNKVTEKGKDVELRCDPISGHTALYWYRQSLGQGLEFLIYFQGNSAPDKSGLPSDRFSAERTGGSVSTLTIQRTQQEDSAVYLCASSLAGVGNTIYFGEGSWLTVV.

This chain connects TRBV6-5 to TRBJ1-1; a possible D gene is TRBD1 (5 bases). CDR1 MNHEY and CDR2 SVGAGI come from the germline V gene. V shed 5 bases and J shed 5 bases, with 12 bases lying between them. This CDR3 region has 13 residues. The CDR3 DNA is TGTGCCAGCAGTCGGGTGGGGGGAACTGAAGCTTTCTTT. Protein sequence: CASSRVGGTEAFF.

CDR3 amino acids: CASSSAGTGQETQYF. DNA for the CDR3: TGCGCCAGCAGCTCCGCCGGGACAGGACAAGAGACCCAGTACTTC. The chain recombines TRBV5-1 with TRBJ2-5, with 8 bases aligning to TRBD1. Germline trimming cut 3 bases from V and 2 bases from J; bases unmatched to any gene: 6. This CDR3 region has 15 residues. The V gene's germline CDR1 is SGHRS and CDR2 YFSETQ.

V is TRBV12-2 and J is TRBJ1-2. TRBV12-2 is a known pseudogene. CDR3 length: 15 residues. CDR3 in amino acids: CASRLRGASGYGYTF. CDR3 nucleotide sequence: TGTGCAAGTCGCCTTCGGGGGGCATCTGGCTATGGCTACACCTTC.

The V and J genes are TRBV19 and TRBJ2-7; D is unclear. Germline V CDR1 and CDR2: LNHDA, SQIVND (reference sequence). Deletions cut 8 bases from V and 6 bases from J, with 17 bases between. CDR3 length: 13 residues. The CDR3 loop is CASAWKAVSEQYF. Written as DNA, the CDR3 is TGTGCCAGTGCCTGGAAGGCGGTGAGCGAGCAGTACTTC.

The CDR3 here is CASSYSKAGGREKLFF. As DNA, the CDR3 is TGTGCCAGCAGTTACTCCAAGGCAGGGGGAAGGGAAAAACTGTTTTTT. The chain has TRBV6-5 and TRBJ1-4; TRBD1 matches at 7 bases. The V and J ends lost 0 bases and 8 bases, in that order; junction bases with no gene match: 9. CDR3 length: 16 amino acids. Germline loops: CDR1 MNHEY, CDR2 SVGAGI.

About this clone: Its ends do not fully match the called genes, so a read error is possible. The chain links TRBV7-7 to TRBJ2-1; 9 bases are shared with TRBD1. CDR1 is SSHAT, CDR2 FNYEAQ, per germline (reference sequence). The CDR3 loop spans 18 amino acids. CDR3 region: CASSLDNSTGGVRNEQFF. The CDR3 coding sequence is TGTGCTAGCAGCTTGGACAACTCGACAGGGGGAGTTAGGAATGAGCAGTTCTTC.

This clone was seen a few times. This chain uses TRBV25-1 with TRBJ2-7, with 7 bases matching TRBD2. This CDR3 has 13 residues. V lost 1 base and J lost 7; bases outside the gene matches: 4. Germline CDR1 and CDR2: MGHDK and SYGVNS. Here the CDR3 DNA reads TGTGCCAGCAGTGAATGGGAGGGGAAAGAGCAGTACTTC. Translation gives CASSEWEGKEQYF.

The chain uses TRBV9 and TRBJ1-4; D is ambiguous. This CDR3 comprises 15 residues. The V end was cut by 4 bases, the J end by 4 bases, with 14 bases between. Germline loops: CDR1 SGDLS, CDR2 YYNGEE. CDR3 in DNA: TGTGCCAGCAGCCCCGCGCGCAATGATAATGAAAAACTGTTTTTT. Its protein is CASSPARNDNEKLFF. Full variable domain (remainder filled in from reference TRBV9 and TRBJ1-4): DSGVTQTPKHLITATGQRVTLRCSPRSGDLSVYWYQQSLDQGLQFLIQYYNGEERAKGNILERFSAQQFPDLHSELNLSSLELGDSALYFCASSPARNDNEKLFFGSGTQLSVL.

This rearrangement joins TRBV5-1 to TRBJ1-2; TRBD1 might be the D (5 bases). CDR3 length: 16 residues. The germline V gene encodes CDR1 SGHRS and CDR2 YFSETQ. Deletions cut 2 bases from V and 0 bases from J, with 14 bases between. The CDR3 protein is CASSLSGPPSNYGYTF. CDR3 nucleotides: TGCGCCAGCAGCTTATCAGGGCCCCCATCTAACTATGGCTACACCTTC. Using reference TRBV5-1 and TRBJ1-2 for the parts outside the CDR3, the full variable domain is KAGVTQTPRYLIKTRGQQVTLSCSPISGHRSVSWYQQTPGQGLQFLFEYFSETQRNKGNFPGRFSGRQFSNSRSEMNVSTLELGDSALYLCASSLSGPPSNYGYTFGSGTRLTVV.

V usage is TRBV7-8 and J usage is TRBJ1-6; the D gene is possibly TRBD1 (6 bases). This CDR3 contains 16 residues. V dropped 4 bases and J dropped 10 bases, with 20 bases sitting between them. Looked up from germline, CDR1 is SGHVS and CDR2 is FQNEAQ. The CDR3 region has the DNA TGTGCCAGCAGCTCAGATTCTCTCAGGGGTCCCTCACCCCTCCACTTT. Translation: CASSSDSLRGPSPLHF.

V usage is TRBV7-9 and J usage is TRBJ1-1, with TRBD1 as a possible D gene (6 bases). CDR1 and CDR2 (germline): SEHNR, FQNEAQ (reference sequence). The germline V and J ends were trimmed by 5 bases and 2 bases, with 15 bases remaining between them. There are 15 residues in the CDR3. CDR3 protein: CASSRSGTTNTEAFF. CDR3 sequence (DNA): TGTGCCAGCAGCCGCTCCGGGACAACCAACACTGAAGCTTTCTTT.

The gene calls are TRBV5-4 and TRBJ1-1, with D possibly being TRBD1 (6 bases). Germline values: CDR1 SGHNT, CDR2 YYREEE (reference sequence). V was clipped by 4 bases and J by 3 bases, with 13 bases between them. CDR3 length: 14 residues. In DNA, the CDR3 is TGTGCCAGCAGCAAACAGGGTGGGCACACTGAAGCTTTCTTT. This gives the protein CASSKQGGHTEAFF. Using reference TRBV5-4 and TRBJ1-1 for the parts outside the CDR3, the full variable domain is ETGVTQSPTHLIKTRGQQVTLRCSSQSGHNTVSWYQQALGQGPQFIFQYYREEENGRGNFPPRFSGLQFPNYSSELNVNALELDDSALYLCASSKQGGHTEAFFGQGTRLTVV.

The J gene is TRBJ2-2, the V gene TRBV10-3, with TRBD2 identical over 12 bases. Germline loops: CDR1 ENHRY, CDR2 SYGVKD. CDR3 size: 16 residues. Trimming at V came to 10 bases and at J to 2 bases, leaving 8 bases not matched to a gene. This CDR3 is CATETSGGLNTGELFF. As DNA, the CDR3 is TGTGCCACAGAGACTAGCGGGGGCCTAAACACCGGGGAGCTGTTTTTT.